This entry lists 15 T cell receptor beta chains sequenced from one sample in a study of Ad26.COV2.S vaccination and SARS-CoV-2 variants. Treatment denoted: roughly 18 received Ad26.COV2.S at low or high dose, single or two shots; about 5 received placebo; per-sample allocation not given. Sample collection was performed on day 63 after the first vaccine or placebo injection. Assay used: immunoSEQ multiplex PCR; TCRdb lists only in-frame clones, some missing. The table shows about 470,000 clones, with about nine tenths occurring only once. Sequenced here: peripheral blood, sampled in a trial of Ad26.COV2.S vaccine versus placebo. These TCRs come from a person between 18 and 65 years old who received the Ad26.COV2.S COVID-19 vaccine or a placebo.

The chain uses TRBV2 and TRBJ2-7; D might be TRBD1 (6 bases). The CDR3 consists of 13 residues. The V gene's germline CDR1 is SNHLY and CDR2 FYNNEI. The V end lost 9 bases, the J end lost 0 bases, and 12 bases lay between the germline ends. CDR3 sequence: CASERQDSYEQYF. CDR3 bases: TGTGCCAGTGAAAGACAGGACTCCTACGAGCAGTACTTC. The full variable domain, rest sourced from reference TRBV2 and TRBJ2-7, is EPEVTQTPSHQVTQMGQEVILRCVPISNHLYFYWYRQILGQKVEFLVSFYNNEISEKSEIFDDQFSVERPDGSNFTLKIRSTKLEDSAMYFCASERQDSYEQYFGPGTRLTVT.

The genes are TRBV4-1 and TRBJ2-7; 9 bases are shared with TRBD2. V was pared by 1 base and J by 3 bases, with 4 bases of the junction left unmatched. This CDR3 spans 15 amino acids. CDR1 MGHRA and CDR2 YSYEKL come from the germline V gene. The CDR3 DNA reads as TGCGCCAGCAGCCAAGGGGAGACTAGCGGCTACGAGCAGTACTTC. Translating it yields CASSQGETSGYEQYF.

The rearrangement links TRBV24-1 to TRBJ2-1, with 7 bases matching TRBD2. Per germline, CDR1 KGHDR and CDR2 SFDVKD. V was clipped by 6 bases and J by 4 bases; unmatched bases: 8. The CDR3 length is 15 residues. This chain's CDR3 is CATSSASGSYNEQFF. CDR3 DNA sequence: TGTGCCACCAGTAGCGCTAGCGGCAGTTACAATGAGCAGTTCTTC.

The CDR3 sequence is CASSLALTTSGGYEQYF. CDR3 in DNA: TGTGCCAGCAGCTTAGCCCTCACAACTAGCGGGGGTTACGAGCAGTACTTC. The chain carries TRBV7-2 and TRBJ2-7, with 11 bases matching TRBD2. The CDR3 runs to 17 residues. Germline V CDR1 and CDR2: SGHTA, FQGNSA. J was trimmed by 4 bases and V by 0 bases; bases with no gene match: 8. The whole variable domain, filled in from reference TRBV7-2 and TRBJ2-7, reads GAGVSQSPSNKVTEKGKDVELRCDPISGHTALYWYRQSLGQGLEFLIYFQGNSAPDKSGLPSDRFSAERTGGSVSTLTIQRTQQEDSAVYLCASSLALTTSGGYEQYFGPGTRLTVT.

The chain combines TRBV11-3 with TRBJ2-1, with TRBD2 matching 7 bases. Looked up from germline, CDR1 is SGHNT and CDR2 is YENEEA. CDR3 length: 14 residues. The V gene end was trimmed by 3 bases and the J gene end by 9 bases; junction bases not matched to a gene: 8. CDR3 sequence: CASSFLAGVGEQFF. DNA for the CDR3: TGTGCCAGCAGCTTTCTGGCGGGAGTGGGTGAGCAGTTCTTC.

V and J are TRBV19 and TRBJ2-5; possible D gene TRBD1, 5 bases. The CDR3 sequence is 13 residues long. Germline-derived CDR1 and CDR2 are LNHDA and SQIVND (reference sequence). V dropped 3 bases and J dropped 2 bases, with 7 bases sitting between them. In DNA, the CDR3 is TGTGCCAGTAGTATCCGACAGCAAGAGACCCAGTACTTC. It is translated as CASSIRQQETQYF.

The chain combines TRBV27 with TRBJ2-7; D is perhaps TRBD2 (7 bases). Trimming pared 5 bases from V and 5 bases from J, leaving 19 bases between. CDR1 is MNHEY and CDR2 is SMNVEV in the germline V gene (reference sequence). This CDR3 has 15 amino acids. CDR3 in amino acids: CASSPRRGGKDEQYF. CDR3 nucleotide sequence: TGTGCCAGCAGTCCCCGACGCGGGGGCAAGGACGAGCAGTACTTC.

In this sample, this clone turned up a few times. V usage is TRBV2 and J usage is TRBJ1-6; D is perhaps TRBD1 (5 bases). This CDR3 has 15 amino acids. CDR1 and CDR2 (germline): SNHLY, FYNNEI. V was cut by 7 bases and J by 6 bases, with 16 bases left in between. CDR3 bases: TGTGCCAGCACCCCCCCCGGGGGGGGTAATTCACCCCTCCACTTT. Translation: CASTPPGGGNSPLHF.

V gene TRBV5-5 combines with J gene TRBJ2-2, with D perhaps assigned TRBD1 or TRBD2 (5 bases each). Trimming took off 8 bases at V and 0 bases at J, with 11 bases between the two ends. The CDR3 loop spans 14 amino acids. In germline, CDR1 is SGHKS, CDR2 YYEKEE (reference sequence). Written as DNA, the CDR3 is TGTGCCAGTGGGACCGACTCGAACACCGGGGAGCTGTTTTTT. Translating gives CASGTDSNTGELFF. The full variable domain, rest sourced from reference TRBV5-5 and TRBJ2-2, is DAGVTQSPTHLIKTRGQQVTLRCSPISGHKSVSWYQQVLGQGPQFIFQYYEKEERGRGNFPDRFSARQFPNYSSELNVNALLLGDSALYLCASGTDSNTGELFFGEGSRLTVL.

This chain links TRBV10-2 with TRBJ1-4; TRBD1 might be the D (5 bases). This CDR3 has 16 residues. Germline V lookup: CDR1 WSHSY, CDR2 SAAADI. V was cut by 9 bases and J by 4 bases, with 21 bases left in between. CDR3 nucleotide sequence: TGCGCCAGTACCCGCCACCCAGGGAGGAGTAATGAAAAACTGTTTTTT. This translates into CASTRHPGRSNEKLFF.

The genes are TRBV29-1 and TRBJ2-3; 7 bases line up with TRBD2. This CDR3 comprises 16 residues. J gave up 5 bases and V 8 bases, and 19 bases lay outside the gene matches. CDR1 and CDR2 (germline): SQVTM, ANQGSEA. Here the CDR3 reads CSSFKEAGVLGDTQYF. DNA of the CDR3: TGCAGCTCATTCAAAGAGGCGGGAGTTCTAGGAGATACGCAGTATTTT.

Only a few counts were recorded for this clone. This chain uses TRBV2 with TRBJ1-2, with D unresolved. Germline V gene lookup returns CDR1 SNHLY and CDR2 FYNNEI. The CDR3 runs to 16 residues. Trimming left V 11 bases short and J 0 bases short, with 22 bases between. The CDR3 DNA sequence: TGTGCCGGTACTACTGACGCGGGTCGCACTAACTATGGCTACACCTTC. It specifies CAGTTDAGRTNYGYTF. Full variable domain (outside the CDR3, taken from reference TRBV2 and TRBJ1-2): EPEVTQTPSHQVTQMGQEVILRCVPISNHLYFYWYRQILGQKVEFLVSFYNNEISEKSEIFDDQFSVERPDGSNFTLKIRSTKLEDSAMYFCAGTTDAGRTNYGYTFGSGTRLTVV.

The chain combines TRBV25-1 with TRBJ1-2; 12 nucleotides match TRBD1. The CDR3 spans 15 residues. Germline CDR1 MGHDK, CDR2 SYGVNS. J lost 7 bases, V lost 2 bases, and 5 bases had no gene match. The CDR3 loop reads CASSERDRGQVGYTF. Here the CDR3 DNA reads TGTGCCAGCAGTGAAAGGGACAGGGGGCAAGTTGGCTACACCTTC.

The DNA of the CDR3 is TGTGCCAGCAGCTTAGTTGACTACGGGAGCGACTCCTACGAGCAGTACTTC. It encodes CASSLVDYGSDSYEQYF. The chain has TRBV11-2 and TRBJ2-7; maybe TRBD2 (6 bases). Trimming left V 1 base short and J 0 bases short, with 16 bases between. The CDR3 contains 17 residues. The germline V gene encodes CDR1 SGHAT and CDR2 FQNNGV.

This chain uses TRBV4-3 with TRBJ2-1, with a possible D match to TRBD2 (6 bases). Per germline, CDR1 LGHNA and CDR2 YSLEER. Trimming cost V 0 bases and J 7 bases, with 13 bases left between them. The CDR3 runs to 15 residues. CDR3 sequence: CASSQETGVWNEQFF. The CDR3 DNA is TGCGCCAGCAGCCAAGAGACGGGAGTTTGGAATGAGCAGTTCTTC.